Listed below are T cell receptor beta chains from one sample, sequenced in a study of tissue T cells after allogeneic stem cell transplantation. Sequencing used immunoSEQ multiplex PCR; TCRdb keeps in-frame clones, though not all of them. The data contain about 26,000 clones, 91% of them singletons. The sequencing here drew on blood, taken before transplantation. These TCRs come from an older male donor who later had graft-versus-host disease after an allogeneic stem cell transplant. Each CDR3 is given with its conserved first and last residue. The D gene is left open where the match is weak. Clone size is given for some rows only: seen once, a few or many times, or a class if the clone is expanded.

V gene	D gene	clone size	J gene	CDR3 protein	CDR3 DNA
TRBV6-1	NA	NA	TRBJ2-4	CASSENPGGVAKNIQYF	TGTGCCAGCAGTGAAAACCCAGGGGGGGTGGCCAAAAACATTCAGTACTTC
TRBV19	NA	NA	TRBJ1-6	CASSIGGQHGPLHF	TGTGCCAGTAGTATAGGAGGGCAGCATGGCCCCCTCCACTTT
TRBV6-2/TRBV6-3	NA	NA	TRBJ2-2	CASSPPPGRANTGELFF	TGTGCCAGCAGCCCCCCCCCAGGCCGGGCGAACACCGGGGAGCTGTTTTTT
TRBV6-2/TRBV6-3	TRBD2	NA	TRBJ2-1	CASSFFSGGHYNEQFF	TGTGCCAGCAGTTTTTTCAGCGGGGGGCACTACAATGAGCAGTTCTTC
TRBV7-9	NA	NA	TRBJ2-7	CASSKRPGQGGYEQYF	TGTGCCAGCAGCAAACGCCCGGGGCAGGGAGGCTACGAGCAGTACTTC
TRBV30	TRBD1	NA	TRBJ2-7	CAWRGTATYEQYF	TGTGCCTGGAGGGGGACAGCCACCTACGAGCAGTACTTC
TRBV6-5	NA	NA	TRBJ2-7	CASSYGQVNYEQYF	TGTGCCAGCAGTTACGGCCAGGTTAACTACGAGCAGTACTTC
TRBV11-1	NA	NA	TRBJ2-7	CASSPHLTAYEQYF	TGTGCCAGCAGCCCCCACCTGACAGCCTACGAGCAGTACTTC
TRBV24-1	NA	NA	TRBJ1-2	CATSDFSRRGYTF	TGTGCCACCAGTGATTTTTCCCGCCGGGGCTACACCTTC
TRBV6-2/TRBV6-3	NA	once	TRBJ1-1	CASSYSGWGVNAHTEAFF	TGTGCCAGCAGTTATTCGGGTTGGGGTGTAAACGCACACACTGAAGCTTTCTTT
TRBV5-4	NA	NA	TRBJ1-2	CASSPRWELGYTF	TGTGCCAGCAGCCCGCGTTGGGAATTAGGCTACACCTTC
TRBV12-5	NA	few	TRBJ2-7	CASGSGQGGEQYF	TGTGCTAGTGGCTCGGGCCAGGGGGGCGAGCAGTACTTC
TRBV11-2	TRBD1	few	TRBJ2-7	CASRYGDSYTYEQYF	TGTGCCAGCAGGTACGGGGACAGTTACACCTACGAGCAGTACTTC